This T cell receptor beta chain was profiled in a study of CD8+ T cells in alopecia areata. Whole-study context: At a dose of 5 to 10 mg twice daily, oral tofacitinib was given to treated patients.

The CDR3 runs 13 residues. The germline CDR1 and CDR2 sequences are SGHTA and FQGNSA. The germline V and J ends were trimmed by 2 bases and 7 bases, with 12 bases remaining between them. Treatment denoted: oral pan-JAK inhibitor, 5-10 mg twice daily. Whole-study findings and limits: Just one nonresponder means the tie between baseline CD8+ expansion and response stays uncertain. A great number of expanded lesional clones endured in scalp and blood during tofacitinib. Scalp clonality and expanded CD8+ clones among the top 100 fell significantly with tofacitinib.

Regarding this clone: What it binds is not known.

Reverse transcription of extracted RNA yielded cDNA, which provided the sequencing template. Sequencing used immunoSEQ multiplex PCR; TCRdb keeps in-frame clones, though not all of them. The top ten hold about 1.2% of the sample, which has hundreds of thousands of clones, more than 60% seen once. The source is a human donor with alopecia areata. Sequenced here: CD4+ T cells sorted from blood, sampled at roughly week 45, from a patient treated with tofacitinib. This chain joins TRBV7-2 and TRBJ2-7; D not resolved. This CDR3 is CASSLYGQREQYF. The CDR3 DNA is TGTGCCAGCAGCTTATACGGGCAGAGGGAGCAGTACTTC.